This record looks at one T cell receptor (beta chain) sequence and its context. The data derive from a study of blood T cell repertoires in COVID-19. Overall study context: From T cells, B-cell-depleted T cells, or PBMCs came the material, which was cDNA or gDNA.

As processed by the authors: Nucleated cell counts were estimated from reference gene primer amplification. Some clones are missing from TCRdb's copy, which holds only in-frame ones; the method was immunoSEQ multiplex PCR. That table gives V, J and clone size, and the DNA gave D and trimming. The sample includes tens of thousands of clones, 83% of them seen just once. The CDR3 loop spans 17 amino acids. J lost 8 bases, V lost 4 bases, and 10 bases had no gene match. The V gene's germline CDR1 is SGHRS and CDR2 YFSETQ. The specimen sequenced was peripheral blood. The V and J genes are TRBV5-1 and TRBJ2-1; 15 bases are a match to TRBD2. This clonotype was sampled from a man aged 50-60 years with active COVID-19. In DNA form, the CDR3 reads TGCGCCAGCAGCCCAGGACTAGCGGGGGGGTTTCACGATGAGCAGTTCTTC. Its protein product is CASSPGLAGGFHDEQFF.